A selection of T cell receptor beta chains follows, all from one sample in a study of cytomegalovirus exposure and HLA in healthy donors. Produced via immunoSEQ multiplex PCR; TCRdb's table is partial and in-frame only. The repertoire holds under 250,000 clones, around 87% seen once, with about 2% in the top ten. Sequenced input: PBMCs. Receptor source: a woman under 30 in good health and CMV-seropositive. The conserved cysteine and the conserved F or W are not part of the CDR3 here.

cdr3_aa,j_call,v_call
ASSFYREETQY,TRBJ2-5,TRBV7-9
ASRPRTGSTEAF,TRBJ1-1,TRBV6-1
ASTPGLAGGGEQF,TRBJ2-1,TRBV2
ASSPPSRRTGGARGYT,TRBJ1-2,TRBV18
SSRQASPDTEAF,TRBJ1-1,TRBV29-1
ASSLARGSLSEAF,TRBJ1-1,TRBV7-8
ASSLDNRRGDGYT,TRBJ1-2,TRBV5-6
AWSVNGGNTEAF,TRBJ1-1,TRBV30
ASSHATGGRTEAF,TRBJ1-1,TRBV5-1
ASSAHRGTYTGELF,TRBJ2-2,TRBV7-6
ASSQEREAYNEQF,TRBJ2-1,TRBV5-4
ASSSRWTSGHGEQY,TRBJ2-7,TRBV7-6
AWSDSGRVTGELF,TRBJ2-2,TRBV30
ASSTGLAGYTQY,TRBJ2-3,TRBV11-2
ASSQAGLAVIWGTDTQY,TRBJ2-3,TRBV4-2
ASSLPITSGRNEQF,TRBJ2-1,TRBV27
ASSERSGGNYGYT,TRBJ1-2,TRBV6-1
SVGLETVEQF,TRBJ2-1,TRBV29-1
ASSRGGSGANVLT,TRBJ2-6,TRBV7-9
ASSPQGGGNEQF,TRBJ2-1,TRBV18
ASSLGGQPQH,TRBJ1-5,TRBV28
ASSSGFNEQY,TRBJ2-7,TRBV6-5
ASSPPPSGKGTDTQY,TRBJ2-3,TRBV18
ASSPFASSSSYEQY,TRBJ2-7,TRBV9
ASSPYGTAFRNTEAF,TRBJ1-1,TRBV14
ASSLGHRGKYTGELF,TRBJ2-2,TRBV7-8
ASSRGGGNQPQH,TRBJ1-5,TRBV5-5
ATSRDPPPGHNEQF,TRBJ2-1,TRBV15
ASSPDRGRGANVLT,TRBJ2-6,TRBV27
ASSSDYTEAF,TRBJ1-1,TRBV5-1
ASRGGSEAF,TRBJ1-1,TRBV28
ASSLDGLDSNEQF,TRBJ2-1,TRBV7-7
ASSLAVWTDTQY,TRBJ2-3,TRBV28
ASRLDLSYRMGTGELF,TRBJ2-2,TRBV28
ASSLGPGGLSEQF,TRBJ2-1,TRBV7-9
ASSVETWRTQY,TRBJ2-5,TRBV9
ASGLFLNTGELF,TRBJ2-2,TRBV9
ASSELAGGKTDTQY,TRBJ2-3,TRBV9
ASSLRGRAETQY,TRBJ2-5,TRBV28
ASSLASAGYEQY,TRBJ2-7,TRBV5-1
ASSAPTSGIYEQY,TRBJ2-7,TRBV13
ASSPNSGTANTEAF,TRBJ1-1,TRBV18
SGETGMNTEAF,TRBJ1-1,TRBV29-1
ASSSTPAQHTEAF,TRBJ1-1,TRBV7-9
ASSPRMFATGELF,TRBJ2-2,TRBV27
ASSAQETQY,TRBJ2-5,TRBV9
ASSVGQGAGEAF,TRBJ1-1,TRBV9
ASSLGQPSRDTIY,TRBJ1-3,TRBV5-1
ASSLVQGADTQY,TRBJ2-3,TRBV5-4
ASSQDSPGRKLAGRYEQY,TRBJ2-7,TRBV14
ATSRRLAGVWNTEAF,TRBJ1-1,TRBV15